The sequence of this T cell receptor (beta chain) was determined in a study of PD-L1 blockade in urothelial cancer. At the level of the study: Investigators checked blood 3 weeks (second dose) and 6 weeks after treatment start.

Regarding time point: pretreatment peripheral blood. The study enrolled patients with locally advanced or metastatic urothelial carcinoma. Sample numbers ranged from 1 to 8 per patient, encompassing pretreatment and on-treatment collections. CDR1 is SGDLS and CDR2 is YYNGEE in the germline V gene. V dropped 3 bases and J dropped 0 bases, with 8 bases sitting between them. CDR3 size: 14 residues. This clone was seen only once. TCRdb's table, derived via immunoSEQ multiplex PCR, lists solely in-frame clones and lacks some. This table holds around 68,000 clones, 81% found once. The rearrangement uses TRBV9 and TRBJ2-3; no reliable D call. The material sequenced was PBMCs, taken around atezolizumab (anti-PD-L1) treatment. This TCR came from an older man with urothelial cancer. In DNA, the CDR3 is TGTGCCAGCAGCGCCTCCGTAAGCACAGATACGCAGTATTTT. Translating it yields CASSASVSTDTQYF.